The clone carrying this T cell receptor beta chain was detected only a few times. The CDR3 has 15 amino acids. With 0 bases removed from V and 4 bases from J, the gap between germline ends came to 10 bases. This sample was included in a study of CD8 T cells in ankylosing spondylitis. Each CDR3 protein is one row after TCRdb ran MiXCR on the 5' RACE reads. Of more than 150,000 distinct CDR3 sequences listed, 15% to 20% were seen once; the top ten hold 4.3%. Sequencing was carried out using blood, either unsorted or a sorted T cell fraction (not recorded which). The clonotype originates from a male donor under 30 with ankylosing spondylitis or in good health (not recorded which). The J gene is TRBJ1-5, the V gene TRBV23-1; D is perhaps TRBD1 (6 bases). TRBV23-1 qualifies as an ORF whose function is uncertain. The CDR3 nucleotides read TGCGCCAGCAGTCAATCTCAGGGGCGTAATCAGCCCCAGCATTTT. Translated: CASSQSQGRNQPQHF.